This T cell receptor (beta chain) comes out of a study of blood T cell repertoires in COVID-19 (dated by TCRdb to 2020 to 2022). In terms of the full investigation: Collaborator samples came from the United States, Italy and Spain and covered acute and convalescent phases of COVID-19. The material from the prospective study consisted of cDNA or gDNA derived from T cells, B-cell-depleted T cells, or PBMCs. The sample metadata nearly always contained a de-identified subject ID, COVID-19 status, age in years and sex. The dataset comprised deeply sampled blood TCRbeta repertoires from subjects exposed to, actively infected with, or recovered from COVID-19. The repertoires were released in a freely available public database intended as a resource for research on the immune response to SARS-CoV-2. Where HLA class I and class II types were available, the types were taken from metadata supplied by the sample provider, not from assay-based typing. The samples were drawn from the first 160 participants of the ongoing ImmuneRACE study and from 950 to 1,500 subjects provided by 6 global collaborators. Results and caveats for the whole study, not just this receptor: Clinical and demographic metadata were provided uncurated, with the amount varying by source and participant.

One collaborating source in Seattle enrolled patients during active infection and followed them longitudinally through the course of disease. Whole blood was collected in K2EDTA tubes by collaborating institutions according to the institutions' own protocols. For TCRbeta analysis, collaborators shipped samples in one of three forms: frozen whole blood, isolated PBMCs, or DNA extracted from either of those sample types. Including the terminal cysteine and phenylalanine, the CDR3 comprises 15 residues. Only CDR3 DNA remains: 45 bases, in frame from the first base. Looking up the germline V gene yields CDR1 SGHDN and CDR2 FVKESK. Between the V and J ends, shortened by 1 base and 0 bases respectively, the junction contains 4 bases. The immunoSEQ Assay, a bias-controlled multiplex PCR, was used to amplify TCRbeta CDR3 regions from genomic DNA. Regarding the original processing steps: Nucleated cell counts per sample were estimated from amplification of reference gene primers within the assay. Sequence reads were collapsed and filtered to measure the absolute abundance of every unique TCRbeta CDR3 rearrangement. Productive Simpson clonality was computed per sample as the square root of Simpson's diversity index over productive rearrangements. TCRdb took this table from immuneACCESS and kept in-frame rearrangements with V and J called. Such tables lack part of the clones; where checked against another copy, unresolved V genes explain under half of the gap, and the rest is unexplained. For V, J and clone size, that table is used; D and trimming come from the DNA. This sample holds a few hundred thousand clones; 82% were observed only once. The top ten constitute approximately 8.4% of the sample.

In its sample, this clone was seen once. This receptor's antigen is unknown. The record has no base qualities; no much larger clone is one base away. This sequence originates from a woman over 75 with COVID-19, enrolled during active disease. This sequence uses TRBV14 and TRBJ1-6; too little of a D gene remains to name it. The material sequenced was peripheral blood. CDR3 region: CASSQASSYNSPLHF. The DNA reads TGTGCCAGCAGCCAAGCGAGCTCCTATAATTCACCCCTCCACTTT.